The 14 T cell receptor beta chains presented below share a single source sample, sequenced in a study of shared T cell receptors in the human thymus. Profiling relied on immunoSEQ multiplex PCR, and the TCRdb table lists in-frame clones only, not all of them. The sample contains some 660,000 clones, more than 75% of which appear only once. These same records also appear under a second study, on human thymus T cells.

Specimen: thymocytes. These receptor sequences come from a boy less than two years old with a congenital heart defect.

The chain is built from TRBV29-1 and TRBJ2-1; possibly TRBD2 for D (6 bases). CDR3 size: 14 residues. The germline gives CDR1 SQVTM, CDR2 ANQGSEA. Written as DNA, the CDR3 is TGCAGTGGGAGGTGGCCTAACCTCCACAATGAGCAGTTCTTC. Encoded protein: CSGRWPNLHNEQFF.

The J gene is TRBJ2-1, the V gene TRBV11-2, with D possibly being TRBD1 (5 bases). Germline values: CDR1 SGHAT, CDR2 FQNNGV. This CDR3 is 12 amino acids long. V lost 1 base and J lost 9, with 7 bases in between. CDR3 sequence: CASSLGGGEQFF. CDR3 DNA sequence: TGTGCCAGCAGCTTAGGGGGCGGTGAGCAGTTCTTC.

The V and J genes are TRBV2 and TRBJ2-5, with 10 bases matching TRBD1. V trimming: 6 bases; J trimming: 5 bases; junction bases outside the gene matches: 3. The CDR3 contains 13 residues. Germline V gives CDR1 SNHLY, CDR2 FYNNEI. CDR3 residues: CASRGQGHETQYF. The CDR3 nucleotides read TGTGCCAGCAGGGGACAGGGGCACGAGACCCAGTACTTC.

The V call is TRBV5-1, the J call TRBJ1-2, with D perhaps matching TRBD1 (6 bases). The CDR3 consists of 14 residues. CDR1 and CDR2 (germline): SGHRS, YFSETQ. V was shortened by 5 bases and J by 4 bases, with 15 bases between the two germline ends. The CDR3 loop reads CASRPDTGTYGYTF. The CDR3 coding sequence is TGCGCCAGCAGACCAGATACAGGGACCTATGGCTACACCTTC. Together with reference TRBV5-1 and TRBJ1-2, the CDR3 gives the full variable domain: KAGVTQTPRYLIKTRGQQVTLSCSPISGHRSVSWYQQTPGQGLQFLFEYFSETQRNKGNFPGRFSGRQFSNSRSEMNVSTLELGDSALYLCASRPDTGTYGYTFGSGTRLTVV.

Only one count was recorded for this clone. V is TRBV2 and J is TRBJ1-5, with 7 bases aligning to TRBD1. This CDR3 has 14 amino acids. Germline CDR1 SNHLY, CDR2 FYNNEI. The junction had 5 bases not matched to a gene; V was cut back by 6 bases and J by 3 bases. Written as DNA, the CDR3 is TGTGCCAGCAGAGGTGGGACAGCCAATCAGCCCCAGCATTTT. Amino acid sequence: CASRGGTANQPQHF.

The chain joins TRBV9 to TRBJ1-1, with 8 bases matching TRBD1. The CDR3 spans 12 residues. In germline, CDR1 is SGDLS, CDR2 YYNGEE. Trimming removed 4 bases from V and 8 bases from J; junction bases left unmatched: 4. The CDR3 DNA follows: TGTGCCAGCAGCAGGACAGGGCCCGAAGCTTTCTTT. Residues: CASSRTGPEAFF.

The chain couples TRBV18 to TRBJ1-2; 9 bases agree with TRBD1. Germline V gene lookup returns CDR1 KGHSH and CDR2 LQKENI. V was pared by 3 bases and J by 4 bases, with 6 bases of the junction left unmatched. CDR3 length: 15 amino acids. The CDR3: CASSPLGQGSYGYTF. The CDR3 DNA sequence: TGTGCCAGCTCACCTTTGGGACAGGGTTCCTATGGCTACACCTTC. The whole variable domain, remainder taken from reference TRBV18 and TRBJ1-2, is NAGVMQNPRHLVRRRGQEARLRCSPMKGHSHVYWYRQLPEEGLKFMVYLQKENIIDESGMPKERFSAEFPKEGPSILRIQQVVRGDSAAYFCASSPLGQGSYGYTFGSGTRLTVV.

The chain has TRBV11-1 and TRBJ1-3, with 8 bases aligning to TRBD1. The germline V gene has CDR1 SGHAT and CDR2 FQDESV (reference sequence). V was pared by 5 bases and J by 4 bases, with 4 bases of the junction left unmatched. The CDR3 has 14 residues. CDR3 sequence reads: CASSPQGAGNTIYF. The CDR3 nucleotides are TGTGCCAGCAGCCCCCAGGGGGCAGGAAACACCATATATTTT.

This clone was picked up one time. The V call is TRBV28, the J call TRBJ2-7; 10 bases line up with TRBD1. The CDR3 spans 17 residues. The ends lost 6 bases at V and 3 bases at J; junction bases unmatched: 14. CDR1 and CDR2 (germline): MDHEN, SYDVKM. The CDR3 nucleotides are TGTGCCAGCAGCCGGACAGGGGGTCATAGTATTGACTACGAGCAGTACTTC. Residues: CASSRTGGHSIDYEQYF.

The rearrangement links TRBV6-1 to TRBJ2-5; 11 positions match TRBD2. CDR3 length: 16 residues. J was trimmed by 3 bases and V by 1 base; bases with no gene match: 4. Germline assignment: CDR1 MNHNS and CDR2 SASEGT. The chain's CDR3 is CASSEDLLAGEETQYF. The CDR3 coding sequence is TGTGCCAGCAGTGAAGATTTACTAGCGGGAGAAGAGACCCAGTACTTC.

This clone was found once. The gene calls are TRBV2 and TRBJ1-2, with 7 positions matching TRBD1. V dropped 5 bases and J dropped 4; count of bases not matched to a gene: 13. There are 16 residues in the CDR3. From germline, CDR1 is SNHLY and CDR2 FYNNEI. The CDR3 loop reads CASSFPPDRELYGYTF. For the CDR3, the DNA is TGTGCCAGCAGTTTCCCCCCCGACAGGGAACTCTATGGCTACACCTTC.

J is TRBJ1-4 and V is TRBV9; D uncertain. Germline CDR1 is SGDLS and CDR2 is YYNGEE. This CDR3 comprises 15 residues. With 0 bases removed from V and 8 bases from J, the gap between germline ends came to 14 bases. CDR3 sequence: CASSVGLGPGEKLFF. DNA of the CDR3: TGTGCCAGCAGCGTAGGGTTAGGGCCGGGGGAAAAACTGTTTTTT.

This chain links TRBV6-1 with TRBJ1-5; 7 nucleotides align to TRBD1. The CDR3 runs to 14 residues. V trimming: 8 bases; J trimming: 7 bases; junction bases outside the gene matches: 11. CDR1 is MNHNS, CDR2 SASEGT, per germline. This CDR3 is CASLIRGFGQPQHF. Here the CDR3 DNA reads TGTGCCAGCCTCATCAGGGGGTTCGGGCAGCCCCAGCATTTT.

The chain joins TRBV6-5 to TRBJ2-7; tentatively, D is TRBD2 (6 bases). Per the germline V gene, CDR1 is MNHEY and CDR2 is SVGAGI. V was trimmed by 3 bases and J by 2 bases, leaving 17 bases between them. The CDR3 totals 16 residues. The CDR3 here is CASSYSRLDRAYEQYF. CDR3 nucleotides: TGTGCCAGCAGTTATTCCCGACTAGATAGAGCCTACGAGCAGTACTTC.